This TCR beta chain is from a study of blood T cell repertoires in COVID-19 (dated by TCRdb to 2018 to 2020). Regarding the research as a whole: The collaborator samples originated in the United States, Italy and Spain and spanned the acute and convalescent phases of COVID-19. The prospective study material was composed of cDNA or gDNA derived from T cells, B-cell-depleted T cells, or PBMCs. The dataset comprised deeply sampled blood TCRbeta repertoires from subjects exposed to, actively infected with, or recovered from COVID-19. Where HLA class I and class II types were available, the types were taken from metadata supplied by the sample provider, not from assay-based typing. The repertoires were released in a freely available public database meant as a resource for research on the immune response to SARS-CoV-2. A de-identified subject ID, COVID-19 status, age in years and sex were almost always included in the sample metadata. The samples were drawn from the first 160 participants of the ongoing ImmuneRACE study and from about 1,200 subjects provided by 6 global collaborators.

As concerns this clone: Its antigen is currently not known. No much larger clonotype is one base removed from it; base qualities were not supplied.

TCRbeta CDR3 regions were amplified from genomic DNA using the immunoSEQ Assay, a bias-controlled multiplex PCR. In the paper's pipeline: The number of nucleated cells in each sample was estimated from the amplification of reference gene primers within the assay. Sequence reads were collapsed and filtered to measure the absolute abundance of every unique TCRbeta CDR3 rearrangement. For each sample, productive Simpson clonality was calculated by taking the square root of Simpson's diversity index across productive rearrangements. Drawn from immuneACCESS, this table holds only the in-frame rearrangements with V and J called that TCRdb kept. Clones are partly lost; checked studies trace under half to an unresolved V gene and leave the rest unexplained. The DNA gave D and trimming, while V, J and clone size come from that table. Present in this sample are some 48,000 clones, about nine tenths of which were seen just once. The ten most abundant clones make up less than 3% of the sample.

Results the study describes overall, beyond this receptor: The quantity of clinical and demographic metadata differed by source and by participant and was supplied without curation.

One collaborating source in Seattle enrolled patients during active infection and followed them longitudinally through the course of disease. The collaborating institutions used their own protocols to collect whole blood in K2EDTA tubes. For TCRbeta analysis, collaborator samples were shipped as frozen whole blood, as isolated PBMCs, or as DNA extracted from either sample type. Compared with germline, V lacks 5 bases and J lacks 9 bases; bases without a gene match: 5. Counted from cysteine to phenylalanine, this CDR3 has 14 amino acids. Only the CDR3 portion is preserved as DNA: 42 bases, with reading frame beginning at the first base. The germline V gene (reference sequence) specifies MNHEY as CDR1 and SMNVEV as CDR2.

Recombination joined TRBV27 with TRBJ2-1, with TRBD2 matching 12 junction bases. The clonotype was recovered from a woman older than 75 with COVID-19, enrolled during active disease. The material sequenced was peripheral blood. The CDR3 is CASSRTSGDGEQFF. The DNA is TGTGCCAGCAGTCGGACTAGCGGGGACGGTGAGCAGTTCTTC.